This paragraph reports one T cell receptor beta chain. No cognate antigen has been identified for it. The sample holds no much larger clone one base away, and base qualities are not on file. From each donor, a single peripheral blood sample of 95 to 150 mL on average was drawn into heparinised tubes. Using a panel that included CD45RO, CCR7, CD25, CD127, CD95 and CD27, naive, central memory, regulatory and stem cell-like memory CD4+ T cells were sorted on a BD FACSAria II. Every sorted population had a purity above 95%. PBMCs were isolated right away by Lymphoprep density gradient centrifugation and were stained directly, without culture. Samples were stained and sorted in pairs, with one healthy donor and one patient per experiment, so that batch effects were minimized. This sample was included in a study of beta chain features in type 1 diabetes (dated 2018 in TCRdb). For the study in its entirety: Mean age, gender distribution, total cell number and subset yield did not differ between patients and healthy donors. Regulatory and stem cell-like memory subsets were obtained from only 8 patients and roughly 8 healthy donors, while naive and central memory subsets were obtained from all 28 donors. A total of 90 million to 140 million sorted cells were examined across all samples, and RNA yield correlated strongly with the number of cells per subset. In the study, TCRB repertoires of sorted circulating CD4+ T cell subsets from recently diagnosed type 1 diabetes patients were compared with those of matched healthy donors. What the study reported, not specific to this receptor: A moderate but significant shortening of TCRB CDR3 length was observed in type 1 diabetes patients in all four CD4+ subsets. Sequencing cDNA rather than genomic DNA could over-represent highly expressing activated cells, although activation and CD3 levels did not differ between groups. Fewer insertions and more nucleotide deletions at VDJ recombination sites were observed in patients with type 1 diabetes, implying thymic rearrangement abnormalities. Naive, central memory and regulatory TCRB repertoires appeared more similar among patients than among healthy donors. Because small numbers of individuals were included in the HLA sub-analyses, any influence of HLA type on TCRB rearrangement was left unresolved. Shorter templates might have been favored by PCR, but patient and control samples were amplified and corrected together, so both groups would have been affected equally by any skew.

The entire amount of isolated RNA was reverse transcribed using the High Capacity cDNA Reverse Transcription Kit, so the sequenced TCRB transcripts were expressed ones. Deep immunoSEQ sequencing was applied to naive, central memory and regulatory T cell samples, giving an average of about 3.57 million total reads per sample. Sorted cells were lysed in RLT buffer and RNA was extracted with DNase-treated RNeasy Micro or Mini kits, depending on cell number. Each cell subset was processed separately to prevent cross-contamination, with patient and healthy donor samples processed together. TCRB sequences were amplified from cDNA with the immunoSEQ multiplex PCR, producing 87-bp fragments spanning the CDR3 region. The amplicons were sequenced using the Illumina HiSeq platform. The source study handled its data this way. PCR bias was corrected computationally using synthetic template baselines, and reads within Hamming distance 2 were collapsed, with unmergeable singletons discarded. By aligning reads against IMGT, V, D and J genes, CDR3 length, and insertions or deletions at six rearrangement sites were assigned. Within each subset, clonotype counts were normalized to the number of sorted cells before true diversity and Gini coefficients were calculated with the tcR R package. The overlap coefficient, calculated on TCRB nucleotide sequences, was used to quantify repertoire sharing. TCRdb carries this immuneACCESS record with in-frame sequences only. Its versions omit some clonotypes, under half of them owing to an unresolved V gene in the studies checked, with the rest unexplained. V and J calls and clone size are as listed in that table; D and trimming were resolved from the DNA. The sample table lists 300,000 to 350,000 clones, around 13% of them with a count of one. In total, the top ten clones hold approximately 7% of the sample.

Its CDR3 holds 11 amino acids, cysteine through phenylalanine. Solely the CDR3 DNA is kept, with 33 bases framed from the first base. Deletion took 6 bases off V and 6 bases off J, with a span of 8 bases between the germline ends. Reading the germline V gene gives CDR1 MGHDK and CDR2 SYGVNS. This receptor chain uses TRBV25-1 and TRBJ2-5; the D gene remains uncertain. Sequences were obtained from central memory CD4+ T cells from blood. The source is a young man in good health. The DNA reads as follows: TGTGCCAGCAGCGCCAAGCAGACCCAGTACTTC. It codes for CASSAKQTQYF.